Listed here are 27 T cell receptor beta chains from one sample, sequenced in a study of early T cells in non-severe SARS-CoV-2 infection. TCRdb independently ran MiXCR on the 5' RACE reads; one entry per CDR3 protein. The sample contains fewer than 100,000 distinct CDR3 sequences, approximately 12% of which appear only once. Sequencing was done on a sample of whole blood. Receptors were obtained from an adult who was a healthcare worker with PCR-confirmed SARS-CoV-2 infection or an uninfected control (not recorded which).

The sample holds a few counts of this clonotype. J is TRBJ2-7 and V is TRBV30, with D uncertain. Germline lookup yields CDR1 GTSNPN and CDR2 SVGIG (reference sequence). V was trimmed by 6 bases and J by 2 bases, leaving 14 bases between them. The CDR3 is made up of 13 amino acids. CDR3 sequence (DNA): TGTGCCTGTGCCTTACGGGCCACCTACGAGCAGTACTTC. It codes for CACALRATYEQYF.

This clonotype was detected a few times. The J gene is TRBJ2-7, the V gene TRBV15; D not resolved. The CDR3 runs 17 residues. The V gene's germline CDR1 is LNHNV and CDR2 YYDKDF (reference sequence). The V end was cut by 0 bases, the J end by 3 bases, with 18 bases between. The CDR3 loop is CATSRDDARTEIYEQYF. CDR3 sequence (DNA): TGTGCCACCAGCAGAGATGATGCGCGGACGGAGATCTACGAGCAGTACTTC.

This clonotype was observed many times. This chain joins TRBV11-2 and TRBJ2-6; D call uncertain. Trimming cost V 10 bases and J 2 bases, with 9 bases left between them. Looked up from germline, CDR1 is SGHAT and CDR2 is FQNNGV. The CDR3 is 13 residues long. CDR3 in amino acids: CATRFTGANVLTF. The CDR3 bases are TGTGCCACCAGATTCACTGGGGCCAACGTCCTGACTTTC.

This clonotype has just a few counts. The chain is built from TRBV2 and TRBJ2-2; 8 nucleotides align to TRBD2. CDR3 size: 19 residues. CDR1 and CDR2 (germline): SNHLY, FYNNEI. J was trimmed by 0 bases and V by 0 bases; bases with no gene match: 9. The CDR3 here is CASSEALVGLAANTGELFF. The DNA for the CDR3 is TGTGCCAGCAGTGAAGCGCTTGTAGGACTAGCCGCGAACACCGGGGAGCTGTTTTTT.

The V gene is TRBV9, the J gene TRBJ2-1; 7 bases match TRBD2. Germline lookup yields CDR1 SGDLS and CDR2 YYNGEE. Trimming removed 0 bases from V and 9 bases from J; junction bases left unmatched: 6. The CDR3 is 14 residues long. CDR3 region: CASSVGGSEGEQFF. CDR3 in DNA: TGTGCCAGCAGCGTAGGCGGGAGCGAAGGTGAGCAGTTCTTC.

The rearrangement links TRBV29-1 to TRBJ2-3; 10 nucleotides align to TRBD2. V was pared by 4 bases and J by 5 bases, with 3 bases of the junction left unmatched. The CDR3 extends over 13 amino acids. The V gene's germline CDR1 is SQVTM and CDR2 ANQGSEA. The CDR3 sequence is CSVARTSGDTQYF. CDR3 bases: TGCAGCGTTGCGAGGACTAGCGGAGATACGCAGTATTTT.

The V gene is TRBV3-1, the J gene TRBJ2-2; possible D gene TRBD2, 6 bases. CDR1 is LGHDT and CDR2 is YNNKEL in the germline V gene (reference sequence). V dropped 2 bases and J dropped 5 bases, with 12 bases sitting between them. The CDR3 extends over 15 amino acids. CDR3 loop: CASSQLGRTTGELFF. CDR3 DNA sequence: TGTGCCAGCAGCCAATTAGGGAGGACTACCGGGGAGCTGTTTTTT.

J is TRBJ2-3 and V is TRBV20-1; 7 bases align to TRBD1. The CDR3 has 10 amino acids. V was clipped by 8 bases and J by 5 bases; unmatched bases: 1. Germline CDR1 and CDR2: DFQATT and SNEGSKA (reference sequence). CDR3 bases: TGCAGTAGGGGGCGAGATACGCAGTATTTT. Amino acids: CSRGRDTQYF.

This clonotype was seen many times. The chain couples TRBV7-9 to TRBJ2-5, with TRBD2 matching 7 bases. The V gene end was trimmed by 4 bases and the J gene end by 4 bases; junction bases not matched to a gene: 12. This CDR3 has 16 residues. Germline V CDR1 and CDR2: SEHNR, FQNEAQ (reference sequence). The CDR3 here is CASSWGGGSLGETQYF. In DNA form, the CDR3 reads TGTGCCAGCAGCTGGGGCGGCGGGAGTCTTGGAGAGACCCAGTACTTC.

The rearrangement uses TRBV2 and TRBJ2-7; D gene unclear. Germline assignment: CDR1 SNHLY and CDR2 FYNNEI. Trimming stripped 7 bases from V and 3 bases from J, with 10 bases between. This CDR3 comprises 12 residues. CDR3 amino acids: CASKADRYEQYF. DNA for the CDR3: TGTGCCAGCAAGGCGGACCGCTACGAGCAGTACTTC.

The chain joins TRBV20-1 to TRBJ2-1; TRBD1 is a possible D gene (6 bases). CDR1 is DFQATT and CDR2 is SNEGSKA in the germline V gene (reference sequence). V was shortened by 5 bases and J by 4 bases, with 12 bases between the two germline ends. The CDR3 contains 13 residues. In nucleotides, the CDR3 is TGCAGTGCTGCGCGTCAGGGGTACAATGAGCAGTTCTTC. As protein: CSAARQGYNEQFF.

This clonotype was seen repeatedly, ten times or more. This sequence joins TRBV29-1 and TRBJ1-2, with a possible D match to TRBD1 (5 bases). V was pared by 4 bases and J by 0 bases, with 15 bases between. The CDR3 sequence is 15 residues long. CDR1 SQVTM and CDR2 ANQGSEA come from the germline V gene. CDR3 in amino acids: CSVGGGEVANYGYTF. The DNA for the CDR3 is TGCAGCGTTGGGGGCGGGGAGGTAGCTAACTATGGCTACACCTTC.

The J gene is TRBJ2-5, the V gene TRBV27; D gene ambiguous. This CDR3 spans 12 amino acids. The V end was cut by 5 bases, the J end by 3 bases, with 7 bases between. Per the germline V gene, CDR1 is MNHEY and CDR2 is SMNVEV (reference sequence). The CDR3 is CASSDGEETQYF. CDR3 DNA sequence: TGTGCCAGCAGTGACGGCGAAGAGACCCAGTACTTC.

This chain uses TRBV7-2 with TRBJ2-2, with 7 positions matching TRBD1. CDR3 size: 16 residues. V lost 0 bases to trimming and J lost 7 bases; unmatched junction nucleotides: 8. Germline V lookup: CDR1 SGHTA, CDR2 FQGNSA. CDR3 amino acids: CASSLAFQGEDGELFF. The CDR3, as DNA: TGTGCCAGCAGCTTAGCGTTTCAGGGGGAAGACGGGGAGCTGTTTTTT.

This clonotype was recorded many times. The V call is TRBV28, the J call TRBJ2-6; D is unclear. Trimming took 4 bases from V and 0 from J, leaving 13 bases between them. The CDR3 loop spans 17 amino acids. Germline CDR1 and CDR2: MDHEN and SYDVKM. The CDR3 DNA reads as TGTGCCAGCAGTTACCAGGACGGAAGCTCTGGGGCCAACGTCCTGACTTTC. Amino acids: CASSYQDGSSGANVLTF.

This clonotype was detected many times. This chain links TRBV29-1 with TRBJ2-1, with D maybe TRBD1 (6 bases). V lost 5 bases, J lost 6 bases, and 11 bases lay in between. The CDR3 sequence is 12 residues long. Germline loops: CDR1 SQVTM, CDR2 ANQGSEA. CDR3 in amino acids: CSVRQASNEQFF. In nucleotides, the CDR3 is TGCAGCGTTCGACAGGCGAGCAATGAGCAGTTCTTC.

The V and J genes are TRBV2 and TRBJ2-1; no clear D gene. V shed 8 bases and J shed 2 bases, with 16 bases lying between them. Germline V gene sequence: CDR1 SNHLY, CDR2 FYNNEI. The CDR3 sequence is 15 residues long. CDR3 DNA sequence: TGTGCCAGCCTTCCTGGCGGAAGCGCCTACAATGAGCAGTTCTTC. The encoded protein is CASLPGGSAYNEQFF.

This clonotype was counted many times. The chain has TRBV21-1 and TRBJ2-5; TRBD1 reflects the table's D call only, with no check against the DNA. TRBV21-1 is classified as a pseudogene. The CDR3 length is 16 residues. The CDR3 spells CASRKNRGRKLKTQYF. The CDR3 DNA is TGTGCCAGCAGGAAGAACAGGGGGAGAAAGCTAAAGACCCAGTACTTC.

This clonotype was seen at least ten times. The chain uses TRBV29-1 and TRBJ2-1, with D possibly TRBD2 on 5 matching bases. This CDR3 spans 13 amino acids. Looked up from germline, CDR1 is SQVTM and CDR2 is ANQGSEA. Trimming took 7 bases from V and 0 from J, leaving 10 bases between them. In DNA, the CDR3 is TGCAGCGCTGTAGAGGGCTCCTACAATGAGCAGTTCTTC. Translated: CSAVEGSYNEQFF.

There are many counts of this clonotype. The V gene is TRBV27, the J gene TRBJ2-3; 14 nucleotides agree with TRBD2. V shed 3 bases and J 6 bases; nucleotides not matched to a gene: 11. Germline V gene sequence: CDR1 MNHEY, CDR2 SMNVEV (reference sequence). The CDR3 is made up of 18 amino acids. CDR3 in amino acids: CASSFFPRTSGRSDTQYF. The CDR3 nucleotides are TGTGCCAGCAGTTTTTTTCCCCGGACTAGCGGGAGGTCGGATACGCAGTATTTT.

J is TRBJ1-2 and V is TRBV6-5, with D possibly matching TRBD1 (6 bases). Germline assignment: CDR1 MNHEY and CDR2 SVGAGI. With 2 bases removed from V and 5 bases from J, the gap between germline ends came to 9 bases. The CDR3 length is 13 residues. The CDR3 DNA sequence: TGTGCCAGCAGTTACGGGGGGCAATATGGCTACACCTTC. Its translation is CASSYGGQYGYTF.

The V call is TRBV2, the J call TRBJ2-7; D ambiguous. The germline V gene encodes CDR1 SNHLY and CDR2 FYNNEI. The CDR3 is made up of 12 amino acids. V lost 8 bases to trimming and J lost 0 bases, with 8 bases between them. DNA of the CDR3: TGTGCCAGCGCCGGGCGCTCCTACGAGCAGTACTTC. This gives the protein CASAGRSYEQYF.

The chain has TRBV6-2 or TRBV6-3 and TRBJ2-3; 7 bases align to TRBD1. Per the germline V gene, CDR1 is MNHEY and CDR2 is SVGEGT. V lost 2 bases and J lost 2; bases outside the gene matches: 4. This CDR3 comprises 15 residues. The CDR3 here is CASSYGGQNTDTQYF. The CDR3 nucleotides are TGTGCCAGCAGTTACGGGGGACAGAACACAGATACGCAGTATTTT.

The table lists this clonotype with many counts. The V and J genes are TRBV12-3 or TRBV12-4 and TRBJ2-3, with 10 bases fitting TRBD1. The CDR3 runs to 17 residues. V was pared by 5 bases and J by 14 bases, with 22 bases of the junction left unmatched. This CDR3 is CASSRGPGTGEVPLRYF. The CDR3 coding sequence is TGTGCCAGCAGTCGAGGGCCTGGGACAGGGGAAGTCCCCCTCCGGTATTTT.

This clonotype has at least ten counts. The chain has TRBV4-1 and TRBJ2-2; tentatively, D is TRBD2 (5 bases). CDR3 length: 16 residues. Germline V CDR1 and CDR2: MGHRA, YSYEKL. Between the trimmed V and J ends, which lost 8 bases and 1 base, there was a span of 17 bases. The CDR3 nucleotides read TGCGCCAGCGAATACGCGGGCGGATTGAACACCGGGGAGCTGTTTTTT. This encodes CASEYAGGLNTGELFF.

There are many counts of this clonotype. The chain recombines TRBV2 with TRBJ1-2; 7 nucleotides line up with TRBD1. V trimming: 4 bases; J trimming: 4 bases; junction bases outside the gene matches: 9. The length of the CDR3 is 15 residues. Per the germline V gene, CDR1 is SNHLY and CDR2 is FYNNEI. Written as DNA, the CDR3 is TGTGCCAGCAGTGCCGCGCACTCAGGGGGCTATGGCTACACCTTC. It yields the protein CASSAAHSGGYGYTF. Full variable domain (rest looked up from reference TRBV2 and TRBJ1-2): EPEVTQTPSHQVTQMGQEVILRCVPISNHLYFYWYRQILGQKVEFLVSFYNNEISEKSEIFDDQFSVERPDGSNFTLKIRSTKLEDSAMYFCASSAAHSGGYGYTFGSGTRLTVV.

This clonotype was detected many times. The chain is built from TRBV10-1 and TRBJ2-5, with D perhaps matching TRBD2 (5 bases). Between the trimmed V and J ends, which lost 3 bases and 2 bases, there was a span of 13 bases. CDR3 length: 15 amino acids. CDR1 and CDR2 from the germline V gene are WNHNN and SYGVQD (reference sequence). CDR3 sequence reads: CASSEGGRPQETQYF. CDR3 coding DNA: TGCGCCAGCAGTGAAGGTGGGAGACCTCAAGAGACCCAGTACTTC.